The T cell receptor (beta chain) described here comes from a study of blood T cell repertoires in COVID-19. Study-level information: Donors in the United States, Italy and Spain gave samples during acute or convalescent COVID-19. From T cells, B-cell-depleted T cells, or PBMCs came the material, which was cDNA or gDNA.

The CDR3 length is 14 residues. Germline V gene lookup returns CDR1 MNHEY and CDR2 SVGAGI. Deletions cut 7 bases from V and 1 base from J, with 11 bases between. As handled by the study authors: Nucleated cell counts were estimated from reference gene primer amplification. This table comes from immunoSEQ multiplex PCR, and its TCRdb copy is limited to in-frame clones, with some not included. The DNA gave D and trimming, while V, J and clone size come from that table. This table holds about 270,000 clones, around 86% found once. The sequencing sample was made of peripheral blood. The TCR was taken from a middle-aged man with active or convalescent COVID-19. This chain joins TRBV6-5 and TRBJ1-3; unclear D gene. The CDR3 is CASKSGQSGNTIYF. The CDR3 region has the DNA TGTGCCAGCAAAAGTGGTCAGTCTGGAAACACCATATATTTT.